This T cell receptor beta chain originates from a study of T cell responses to AZD1222 COVID-19 vaccine. Worth noting for this clone: No antigen is known for it.

Produced via immunoSEQ multiplex PCR; TCRdb's table is partial and in-frame only. The top ten clones hold just over 30% of a sample with 84,000 or so clones, 85% to 90% of them seen once. Trimming cost V 3 bases and J 6 bases, with 21 bases left between them. The CDR3 length is 17 residues. CDR1 and CDR2 from the germline V gene are SGHVS and FQNEAQ. Study-level findings and limits: After two AZD1222 doses, spike-specific TCR breadth and depth rose versus day 0.

The sequenced sample was peripheral blood, obtained on day 0 of AZD1222 vaccination. The source of this sequence is an adult in good health. V is TRBV7-8 and J is TRBJ1-5, with D possibly matching TRBD1 (5 bases). CDR3 nucleotides: TGTGCCAGCAGCTTCGCGGCAGGGAAGGGTAGGAGTCAGCCCCAGCATTTT. It translates to CASSFAAGKGRSQPQHF. Complete variable domain (other parts from reference TRBV7-8 and TRBJ1-5): GAGVSQSPRYKVAKRGQDVALRCDPISGHVSLFWYQQALGQGPEFLTYFQNEAQLDKSGLPSDRFFAERPEGSVSTLKIQRTQQEDSAVYLCASSFAAGKGRSQPQHFGDGTRLSIL.